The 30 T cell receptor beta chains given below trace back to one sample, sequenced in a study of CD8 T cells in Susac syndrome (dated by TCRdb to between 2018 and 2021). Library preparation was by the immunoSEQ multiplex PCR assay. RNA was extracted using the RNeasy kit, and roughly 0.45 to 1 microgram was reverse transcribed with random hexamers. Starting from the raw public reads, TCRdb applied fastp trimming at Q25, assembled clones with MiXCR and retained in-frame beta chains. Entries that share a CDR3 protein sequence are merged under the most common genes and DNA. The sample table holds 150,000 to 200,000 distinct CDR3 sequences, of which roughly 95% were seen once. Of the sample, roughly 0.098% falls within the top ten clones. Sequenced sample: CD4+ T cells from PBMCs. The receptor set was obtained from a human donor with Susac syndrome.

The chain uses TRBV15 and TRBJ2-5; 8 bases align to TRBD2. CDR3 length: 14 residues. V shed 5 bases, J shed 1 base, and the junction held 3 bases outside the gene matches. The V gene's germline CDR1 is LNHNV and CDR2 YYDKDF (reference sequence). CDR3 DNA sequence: TGTGCCACCAGCCCGCGGGGGGCCCAAGAGACCCAGTACTTC. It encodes CATSPRGAQETQYF.

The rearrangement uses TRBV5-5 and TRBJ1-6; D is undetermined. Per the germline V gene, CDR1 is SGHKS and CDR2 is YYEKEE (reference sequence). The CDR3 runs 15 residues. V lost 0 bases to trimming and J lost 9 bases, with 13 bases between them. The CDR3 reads CASSLDGSQISPLHF. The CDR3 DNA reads TGTGCCAGCAGCTTGGACGGATCGCAGATTTCACCCCTCCACTTT.

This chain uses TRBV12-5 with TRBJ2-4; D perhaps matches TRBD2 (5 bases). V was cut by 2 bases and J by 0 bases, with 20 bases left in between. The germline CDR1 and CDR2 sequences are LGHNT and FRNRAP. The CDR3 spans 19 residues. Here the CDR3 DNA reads TGTGCTAGTGGTTTGCCGCAACGGGGAGACGGGCTAGCCAAAAACATTCAGTACTTC. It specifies CASGLPQRGDGLAKNIQYF.

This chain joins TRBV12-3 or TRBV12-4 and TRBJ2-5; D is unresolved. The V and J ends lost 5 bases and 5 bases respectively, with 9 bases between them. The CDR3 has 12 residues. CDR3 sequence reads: CASSPQGETQYF. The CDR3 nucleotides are TGTGCCAGCAGTCCCCAAGGCGAGACCCAGTACTTC.

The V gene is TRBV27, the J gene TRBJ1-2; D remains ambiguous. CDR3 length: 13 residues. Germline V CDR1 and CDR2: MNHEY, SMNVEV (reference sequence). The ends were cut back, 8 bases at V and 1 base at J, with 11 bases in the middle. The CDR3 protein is CASGRINNYGYTF. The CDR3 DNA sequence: TGTGCCAGCGGGCGAATTAATAACTATGGCTACACCTTC.

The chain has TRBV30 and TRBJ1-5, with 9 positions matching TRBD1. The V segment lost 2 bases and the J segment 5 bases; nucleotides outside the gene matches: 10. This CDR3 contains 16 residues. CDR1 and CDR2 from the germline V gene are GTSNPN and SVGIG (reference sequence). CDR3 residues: CAWSTQGAVVDQPQHF. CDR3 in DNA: TGTGCCTGGAGTACACAGGGGGCTGTGGTTGATCAGCCCCAGCATTTT.

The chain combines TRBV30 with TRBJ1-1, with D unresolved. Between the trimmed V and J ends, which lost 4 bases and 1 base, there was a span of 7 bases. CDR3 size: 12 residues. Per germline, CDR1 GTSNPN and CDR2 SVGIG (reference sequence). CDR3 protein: CAWNRGNTEAFF. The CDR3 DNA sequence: TGTGCCTGGAACCGGGGGAACACTGAAGCTTTCTTT.

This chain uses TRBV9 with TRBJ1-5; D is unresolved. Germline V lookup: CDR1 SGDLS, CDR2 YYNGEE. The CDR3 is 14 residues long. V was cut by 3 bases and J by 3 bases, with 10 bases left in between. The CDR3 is CASSGSGPNQPQHF. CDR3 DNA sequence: TGTGCCAGCAGCGGCTCAGGCCCCAATCAGCCCCAGCATTTT.

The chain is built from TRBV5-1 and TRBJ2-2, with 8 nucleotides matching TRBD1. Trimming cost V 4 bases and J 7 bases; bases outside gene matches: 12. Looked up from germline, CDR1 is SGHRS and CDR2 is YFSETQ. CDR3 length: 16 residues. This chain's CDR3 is CASSPMVQGAVGELFF. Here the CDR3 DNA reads TGCGCCAGCAGCCCCATGGTTCAGGGGGCCGTCGGGGAGCTGTTTTTT.

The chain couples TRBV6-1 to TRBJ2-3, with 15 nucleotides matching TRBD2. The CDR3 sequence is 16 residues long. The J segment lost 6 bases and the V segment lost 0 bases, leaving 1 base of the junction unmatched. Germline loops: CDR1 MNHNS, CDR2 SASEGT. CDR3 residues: CASSEAGLAGGDTQYF. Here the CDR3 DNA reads TGTGCCAGCAGTGAAGCGGGACTAGCGGGGGGTGATACGCAGTATTTT.

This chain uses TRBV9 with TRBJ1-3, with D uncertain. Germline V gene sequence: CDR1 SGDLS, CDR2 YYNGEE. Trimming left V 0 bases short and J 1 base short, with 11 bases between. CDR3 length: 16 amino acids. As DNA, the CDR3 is TGTGCCAGCAGCGTAGGCGTCACTACATCTGGAAACACCATATATTTT. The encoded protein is CASSVGVTTSGNTIYF.

In DNA form, the CDR3 reads TGTGCCAGCAGTCCAAACCTAGCGGGGGCCACCTACGAGCAGTACTTC. Its protein product is CASSPNLAGATYEQYF. V is TRBV7-2 and J is TRBJ2-7; 10 bases match TRBD2. Germline values: CDR1 SGHTA, CDR2 FQGNSA. The CDR3 runs to 16 residues. Trimming removed 6 bases from V and 2 bases from J; junction bases left unmatched: 10.

DNA of the CDR3: TGTGCCAGCAGCTCGGGACAGATCCAAGAGACCCAGTACTTC. Its translation is CASSSGQIQETQYF. The chain uses TRBV7-3 and TRBJ2-5; TRBD1 agrees at 7 bases. J lost 1 base, V lost 4 bases, and 3 bases had no gene match. Germline V gene sequence: CDR1 SGHTA, CDR2 FQGTGA. The CDR3 loop spans 14 amino acids.

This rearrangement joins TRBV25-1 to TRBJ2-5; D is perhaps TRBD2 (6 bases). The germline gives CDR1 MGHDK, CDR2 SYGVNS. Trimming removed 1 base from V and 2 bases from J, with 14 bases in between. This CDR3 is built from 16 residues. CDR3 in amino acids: CASSEWRGGPQETQYF. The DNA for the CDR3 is TGTGCCAGCAGTGAATGGAGGGGAGGCCCTCAAGAGACCCAGTACTTC.

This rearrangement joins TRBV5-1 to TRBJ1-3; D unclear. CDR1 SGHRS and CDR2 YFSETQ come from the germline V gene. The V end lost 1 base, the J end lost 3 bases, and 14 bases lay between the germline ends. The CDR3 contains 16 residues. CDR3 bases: TGCGCCAGCAGCTTGAGCCTCAGCGGGTTTGGAAACACCATATATTTT. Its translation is CASSLSLSGFGNTIYF.

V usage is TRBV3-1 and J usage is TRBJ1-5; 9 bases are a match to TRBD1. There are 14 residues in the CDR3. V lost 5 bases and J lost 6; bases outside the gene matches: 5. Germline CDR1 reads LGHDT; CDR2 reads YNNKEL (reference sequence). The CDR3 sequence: CASSSGQGAQPQHF. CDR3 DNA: TGTGCCAGCAGCTCGGGACAGGGCGCTCAGCCCCAGCATTTT.

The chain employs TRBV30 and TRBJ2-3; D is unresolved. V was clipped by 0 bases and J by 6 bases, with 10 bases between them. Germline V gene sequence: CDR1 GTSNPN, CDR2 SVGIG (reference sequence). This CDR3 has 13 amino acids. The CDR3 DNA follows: TGTGCCTGGAGTGTTCGAGTCCCGGATACGCAGTATTTT. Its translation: CAWSVRVPDTQYF. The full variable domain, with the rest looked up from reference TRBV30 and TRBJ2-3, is SQTIHQWPATLVQPVGSPLSLECTVEGTSNPNLYWYRQAAGRGLQLLFYSVGIGQISSEVPQNLSASRPQDRQFILSSKKLLLSDSGFYLCAWSVRVPDTQYFGPGTRLTVL.

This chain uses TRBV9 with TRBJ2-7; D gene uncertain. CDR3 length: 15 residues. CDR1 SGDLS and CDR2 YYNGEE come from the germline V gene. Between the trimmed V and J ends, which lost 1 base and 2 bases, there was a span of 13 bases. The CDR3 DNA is TGTGCCAGCAGCGTATCACCCCTAAGTACCTACGAGCAGTACTTC. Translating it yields CASSVSPLSTYEQYF.

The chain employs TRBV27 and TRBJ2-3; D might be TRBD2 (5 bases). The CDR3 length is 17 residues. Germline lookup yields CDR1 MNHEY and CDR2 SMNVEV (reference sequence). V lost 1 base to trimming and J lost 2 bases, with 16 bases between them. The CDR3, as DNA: TGTGCCAGCAGTTTATACCCGTCCGGGGTCAACACAGATACGCAGTATTTT. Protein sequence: CASSLYPSGVNTDTQYF.

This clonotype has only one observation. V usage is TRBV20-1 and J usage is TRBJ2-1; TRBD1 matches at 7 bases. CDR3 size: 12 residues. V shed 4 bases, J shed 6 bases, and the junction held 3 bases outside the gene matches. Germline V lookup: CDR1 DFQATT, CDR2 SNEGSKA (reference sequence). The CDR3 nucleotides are TGCAGTGCTATAAGACAGGGCAATGAGCAGTTCTTC. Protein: CSAIRQGNEQFF.

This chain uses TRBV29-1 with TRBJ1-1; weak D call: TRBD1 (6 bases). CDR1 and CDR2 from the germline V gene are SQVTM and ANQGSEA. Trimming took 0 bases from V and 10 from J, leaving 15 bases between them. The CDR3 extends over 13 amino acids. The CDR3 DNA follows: TGCAGCGTTGAAGACGTGGGGGCGAGGGCAGCTTTCTTT. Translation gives CSVEDVGARAAFF.

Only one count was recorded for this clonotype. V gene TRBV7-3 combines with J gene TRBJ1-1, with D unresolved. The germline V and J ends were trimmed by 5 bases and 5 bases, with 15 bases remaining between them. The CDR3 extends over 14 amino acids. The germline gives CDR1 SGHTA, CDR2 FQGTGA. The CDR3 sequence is CASSPRSRGTEAFF. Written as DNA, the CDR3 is TGTGCCAGCAGCCCTCGGAGTAGAGGGACTGAAGCTTTCTTT.

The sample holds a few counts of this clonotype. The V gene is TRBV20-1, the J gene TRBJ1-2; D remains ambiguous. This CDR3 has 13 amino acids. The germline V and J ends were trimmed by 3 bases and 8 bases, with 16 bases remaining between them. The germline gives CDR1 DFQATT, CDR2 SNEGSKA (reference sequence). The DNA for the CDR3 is TGCAGTGCTAGCCTCGAGGAGGGCGAGGGCTACACCTTC. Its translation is CSASLEEGEGYTF.

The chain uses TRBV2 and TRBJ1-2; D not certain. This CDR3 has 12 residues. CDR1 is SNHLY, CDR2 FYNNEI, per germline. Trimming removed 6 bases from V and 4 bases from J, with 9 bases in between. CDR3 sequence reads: CASSAGTYGYTF. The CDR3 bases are TGTGCCAGCAGCGCTGGAACCTATGGCTACACCTTC.

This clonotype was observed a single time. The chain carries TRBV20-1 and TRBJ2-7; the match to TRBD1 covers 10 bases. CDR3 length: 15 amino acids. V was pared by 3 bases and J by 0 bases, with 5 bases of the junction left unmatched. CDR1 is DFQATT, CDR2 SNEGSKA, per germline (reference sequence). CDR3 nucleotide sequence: TGCAGTGCTAGTCAGACAGGGGGCGCCTCCTACGAGCAGTACTTC. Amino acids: CSASQTGGASYEQYF.

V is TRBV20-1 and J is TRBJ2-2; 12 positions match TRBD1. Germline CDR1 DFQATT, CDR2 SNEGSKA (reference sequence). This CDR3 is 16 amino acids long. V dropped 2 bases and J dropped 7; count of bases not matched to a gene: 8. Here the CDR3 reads CSARKGQGAGIGELFF. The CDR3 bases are TGCAGTGCTAGAAAGGGACAGGGGGCGGGAATCGGGGAGCTGTTTTTT.

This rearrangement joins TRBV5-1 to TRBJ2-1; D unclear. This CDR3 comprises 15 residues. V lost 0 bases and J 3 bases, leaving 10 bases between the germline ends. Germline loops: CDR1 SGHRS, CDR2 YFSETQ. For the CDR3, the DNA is TGCGCCAGCAGCTTGGACAGCCGTGGCTACAATGAGCAGTTCTTC. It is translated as CASSLDSRGYNEQFF. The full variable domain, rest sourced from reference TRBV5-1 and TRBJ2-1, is KAGVTQTPRYLIKTRGQQVTLSCSPISGHRSVSWYQQTPGQGLQFLFEYFSETQRNKGNFPGRFSGRQFSNSRSEMNVSTLELGDSALYLCASSLDSRGYNEQFFGPGTRLTVL.

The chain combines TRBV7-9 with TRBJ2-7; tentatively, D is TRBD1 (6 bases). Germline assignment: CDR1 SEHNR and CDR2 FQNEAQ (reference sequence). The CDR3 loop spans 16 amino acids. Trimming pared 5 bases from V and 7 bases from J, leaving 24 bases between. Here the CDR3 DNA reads TGTGCCAGCAGCCCGAATCGACAGGCCAGAAATAGGGAGCAGTACTTC. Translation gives CASSPNRQARNREQYF.

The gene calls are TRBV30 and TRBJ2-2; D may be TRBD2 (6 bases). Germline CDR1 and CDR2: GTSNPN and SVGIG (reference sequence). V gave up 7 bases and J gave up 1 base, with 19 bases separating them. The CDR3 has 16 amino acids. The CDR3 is CASDYRQTLNTGELFF. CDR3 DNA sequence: TGTGCCTCGGACTACAGACAGACCCTGAACACCGGGGAGCTGTTTTTT.

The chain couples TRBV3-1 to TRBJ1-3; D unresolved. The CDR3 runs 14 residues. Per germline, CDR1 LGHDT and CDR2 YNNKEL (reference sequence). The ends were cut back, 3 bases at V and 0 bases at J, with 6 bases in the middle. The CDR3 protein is CASSHEISGNTIYF. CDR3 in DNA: TGTGCCAGCAGCCACGAAATCTCTGGAAACACCATATATTTT.